The 8 T cell receptor beta chains below come from one sample, sequenced in a study of T-cell reconstitution after alpha-beta-depleted transplantation in children. Unique molecular identifiers were incorporated when the TCRbeta library was constructed. TCRdb reprocessed the PCR reads via MiXCR and lists one record per CDR3 protein. The sample carries about 300,000 distinct CDR3 sequences, roughly 9.1% recorded once. The sample consisted of PBMCs, taken before TCRalphabeta/CD19-depleted stem cell transplant. Receptors originate from a boy younger than two with acute myeloid leukemia, due to receive a stem cell transplant.

In its sample, this clonotype was seen many times. The rearrangement links TRBV2 to TRBJ2-1, with 9 nucleotides matching TRBD1. CDR1 and CDR2 (germline): SNHLY, FYNNEI. With 4 bases clipped from V and 7 bases from J, the junction kept 2 bases outside the gene matches. This CDR3 has 13 residues. CDR3: CASSGDRENEQFF. The CDR3 coding sequence is TGTGCCAGCAGTGGGGACAGGGAAAATGAGCAGTTCTTC.

Points on this clonotype: A much bigger clone sits one base away, suggesting this may be a read error. The CDR3 DNA reads as TGTGCCAGCAGTTACGACGGGGTCAGGGCGCACACCGGGGAGCTGTTTTTT. Translation gives CASSYDGVRAHTGELFF. The rearrangement joins TRBV6-5 to TRBJ2-2; either TRBD1 or TRBD2 may fit D (5 bases each). CDR3 length: 17 residues. The germline V gene has CDR1 MNHEY and CDR2 SVGAGI. Trimming pared 2 bases from V and 3 bases from J, leaving 16 bases between.

This clonotype was found many times. The chain combines TRBV11-2 with TRBJ1-5, with 8 bases aligning to TRBD1. J gave up 5 bases and V 5 bases, and 8 bases lay outside the gene matches. This CDR3 has 15 amino acids. Per the germline V gene, CDR1 is SGHAT and CDR2 is FQNNGV. The CDR3 protein is CASSVGGQGHQPQHF. As DNA, the CDR3 is TGTGCCAGCAGCGTTGGAGGACAGGGACATCAGCCCCAGCATTTT.

This clonotype was seen only a few times. CDR3 nucleotide sequence: TGTGCCAGCTCCGACACCCCCAATGAGCAGTTCTTC. Its translation is CASSDTPNEQFF. V and J are TRBV18 and TRBJ2-1; unclear D gene. The V gene lost 6 bases and the J gene lost 6 bases, with 9 bases spanning the gap. Looked up from germline, CDR1 is KGHSH and CDR2 is LQKENI. The CDR3 totals 12 residues. The entire variable domain, with the rest obtained from reference TRBV18 and TRBJ2-1, is as follows: NAGVMQNPRHLVRRRGQEARLRCSPMKGHSHVYWYRQLPEEGLKFMVYLQKENIIDESGMPKERFSAEFPKEGPSILRIQQVVRGDSAAYFCASSDTPNEQFFGPGTRLTVL.

In its sample, this clonotype was seen many times. CDR3 loop: CASSLQDRAYEQYF. The DNA of the CDR3 is TGTGCCAGCAGTTTACAGGACAGGGCCTACGAGCAGTACTTC. This chain connects TRBV28 to TRBJ2-7; the match to TRBD1 covers 8 bases. The CDR3 extends over 14 amino acids. Germline CDR1 MDHEN, CDR2 SYDVKM. The V gene end was trimmed by 2 bases and the J gene end by 2 bases; junction bases not matched to a gene: 2.

V usage is TRBV28 and J usage is TRBJ1-2; D is perhaps TRBD1 (6 bases). The CDR3 consists of 16 residues. Between the trimmed V and J ends, which lost 2 bases and 4 bases, there was a span of 17 bases. Germline V gene sequence: CDR1 MDHEN, CDR2 SYDVKM. The CDR3 is CASSLIYQGRVYGYTF. CDR3 nucleotides: TGTGCCAGCAGTTTAATTTATCAGGGGCGGGTCTATGGCTACACCTTC.

This clonotype was observed a handful of times. The chain carries TRBV9 and TRBJ2-7; 8 positions match TRBD2. Germline CDR1 SGDLS, CDR2 YYNGEE. The length of the CDR3 is 15 residues. Trimming at V came to 10 bases and at J to 2 bases, leaving 14 bases not matched to a gene. CDR3 protein: CARTPLAGRPYEQYF. The DNA of the CDR3 is TGTGCCCGTACTCCTCTAGCGGGCAGACCCTACGAGCAGTACTTC.

This clonotype was seen ten or more times. The chain joins TRBV19 to TRBJ2-1; no reliable D call. Between the trimmed V and J ends, which lost 6 bases and 6 bases, there was a span of 12 bases. The CDR3 spans 13 residues. Germline V gene sequence: CDR1 LNHDA, CDR2 SQIVND (reference sequence). The CDR3 DNA reads TGTGCCAGTAGCCCTCGGCTCGTCAATGAGCAGTTCTTC. This translates into CASSPRLVNEQFF.